This is a list of T cell receptor beta chains from one sample in a study of T-cell reconstitution after alpha-beta-depleted transplantation in children. TCRdb ran MiXCR on the PCR reads and lists one entry per CDR3 protein. The sample has hundreds of thousands of distinct CDR3 sequences; approximately 13% are singletons. The sample consisted of PBMCs, mostly from graft donor cells, taken 360 days after TCRalphabeta/CD19-depleted stem cell transplant. The source is a male patient aged 10 to 17 who had a stem cell transplant for acute myeloid leukemia, so the T cells may come from the graft donor. CDR3s include the opening cysteine and the closing phenylalanine or tryptophan. The D gene is left open where the match is weak. Clone sizes are given selectively: once, few, many, or a class where the clone is expanded.

few TRBJ1-5 NA TRBV28 TGTGCCAGCAGTTTAGGCCCCGCCCAGCATTTT CASSLGPAQHF
NA TRBJ2-7 NA TRBV28 TGTGCCAGCACCGGGACTCACTCCTACGAGCAGTACTTC CASTGTHSYEQYF
many TRBJ2-5 TRBD1 TRBV28 TGTGCCAGCAGCCTTTGGAGGACAGGGGCTATGGAGACCCAGTACTTC CASSLWRTGAMETQYF
few TRBJ2-2 TRBD2 TRBV20-1 TGCAGTGCTAGGGTCCTAGCGGCCCGTGAGCCCACCGGGGAGCTGTTTTTT CSARVLAAREPTGELFF
NA TRBJ2-2 TRBD2 TRBV19 TGTGCCAGTAGTCTCACCGGGACTAGCGGAATGAGGACCGGGGAGCTGTTTTTT CASSLTGTSGMRTGELFF
few TRBJ2-1 NA TRBV12-3/TRBV12-4 TGTGCCAGCAGCCTGGGTGAGTTAAGGGACAATGAGCAGTTCTTC CASSLGELRDNEQFF
few TRBJ2-2 TRBD2 TRBV4-3 TGCGCCAGCAGCCAAGGGCCGGGAGGGCCCAACACCGGGGAGCTGTTTTTT CASSQGPGGPNTGELFF
many TRBJ2-7 NA TRBV12-3/TRBV12-4 TGTGCCAGCAGTCATGACGGAGGCTACGAGCAGTACTTC CASSHDGGYEQYF
many TRBJ2-1 TRBD2 TRBV10-3 TGTGCCATCAGTGAGCCCGGACTAGCGGGAGGGTCCAGCTCCTACAATGAGCAGTTCTTC CAISEPGLAGGSSSYNEQFF
many TRBJ2-1 TRBD2 TRBV20-1 TGCAGTGAAACTAGCGGGCTTATTTCCTACAATGAGCAGTTCTTC CSETSGLISYNEQFF
few TRBJ2-1 NA TRBV7-2 TGTGCCAGCAGCCGAGAGTACTACAATGAGCAGTTCTTC CASSREYYNEQFF
few TRBJ2-1 NA TRBV12-3/TRBV12-4 TGTGCCAGCAGTTTATCTGAAGCCAACCAGTTCTTC CASSLSEANQFF
NA TRBJ2-3 NA TRBV12-3/TRBV12-4 TGTGCCAGCAGACCGGGAATGCCCACAGATACGCAGTATTTT CASRPGMPTDTQYF
NA TRBJ1-1 NA TRBV25-1 TGTGCCAGCAGTGCGGAACAGAACACTGAAGCTTTCTTT CASSAEQNTEAFF
many TRBJ2-7 NA TRBV29-1 TGCAGCGTTGCACAGAGCTCCTACGAGCAGTACTTC CSVAQSSYEQYF
few TRBJ2-1 NA TRBV13 TGTGCCAGCAGCCCTATGAGGGGTAATGAGCAGTTCTTC CASSPMRGNEQFF
few TRBJ2-1 NA TRBV9 TGTGCCAGCGGTGGGGCGATGCACTACAATGAGCAGTTCTTC CASGGAMHYNEQFF
few TRBJ2-3 TRBD1 TRBV4-2 TGTGCCAGCAGCCAAGGACAGGGTTGGGCAGATACGCAGTATTTT CASSQGQGWADTQYF
many TRBJ2-5 TRBD1 TRBV24-1 TGTGCCACCAGTGATCTGGACAGGGGTGGAGAGACCCAGTACTTC CATSDLDRGGETQYF
NA TRBJ2-5 NA TRBV20-1 TGCAGTGCTAGCCCGGGGGCGAGTTGGGGCGAGACCCAGTACTTC CSASPGASWGETQYF
few TRBJ2-2 TRBD2 TRBV12-3/TRBV12-4 TGTGCCAGCAGTCCGACTAGCGGGGCCGCGAACACCGGGGAGCTGTTTTTT CASSPTSGAANTGELFF
few TRBJ2-3 TRBD1 TRBV27 TGTGCCAGCAGTTTAGGGACAGGGAGTCCAGATACGCAGTATTTT CASSLGTGSPDTQYF
many TRBJ2-1 TRBD2 TRBV29-1 TGCAGCGTCCCCACCTCCCCACTAGCGCGCGGAAATGAGCAGTTCTTC CSVPTSPLARGNEQFF
NA TRBJ1-1 NA TRBV27 TGTGCCAGCTGTACCCGATTCCCGAGAGATGAAGCTTTCTTT CASCTRFPRDEAFF
NA TRBJ2-6 NA TRBV4-3 TGCGCCAGCAGCCAAGACATTCAAGGACCTGGGGCCAACGTCCTGACTTTC CASSQDIQGPGANVLTF
NA TRBJ2-2 NA TRBV20-1 TGCAGTGCTAGTATAAAGTCGGGGGCGAACACCGGGGAGCTGTTTTTT CSASIKSGANTGELFF
few TRBJ2-4 NA TRBV7-2 TGTGCCAGCAGCTTGCCCCAACCCGGGACAGCCAAAAACATTCAGTACTTC CASSLPQPGTAKNIQYF
few TRBJ2-7 TRBD2 TRBV28 TGTGCCAGCAGTTCCTTTGGGACTAGCGGGGAGTCCTACGAGCAGTACTTC CASSSFGTSGESYEQYF
NA TRBJ2-7 NA TRBV28 TGTGCCAGTAGCGGTCCAGCGGACGAGCAGTACTTC CASSGPADEQYF
NA TRBJ1-4 TRBD1 TRBV7-2 TGTGCCAGCAGCTTTATCGGACAGGCCAATGAAAAACTGTTTTTT CASSFIGQANEKLFF
many TRBJ2-3 NA TRBV12-3/TRBV12-4 TGTGCCAGCAGCCGAACCGCAGATACGCAGTATTTT CASSRTADTQYF
few TRBJ2-4 NA TRBV20-1 TGCAGTGCTAGAGATTCGGAAGCATTAGCCAAAAACATTCAGTACTTC CSARDSEALAKNIQYF
many TRBJ1-2 NA TRBV29-1 TGCAGCGTTGTCAGGACCCGGGCGGACTATGGCTACACCTTC CSVVRTRADYGYTF
once TRBJ2-3 TRBD2 TRBV4-3 TGCGCCAGCAGCCAAGCCCTTAGCGGGAGGGGGACAGATACGCAGTATTTT CASSQALSGRGTDTQYF
NA TRBJ1-1 TRBD1 TRBV18 TGTGCCAGCTCACCACTTGGACAGGGTAGGGTGAACACTGAAGCTTTCTTT CASSPLGQGRVNTEAFF
few TRBJ2-7 NA TRBV5-1 TGCGCCAGCAGCTTGGCCAAGGGTTACGAGCAGTACTTC CASSLAKGYEQYF
many TRBJ2-5 NA TRBV7-9 TGTGCCAGCAGCTTTGACGAGACCCAGTACTTC CASSFDETQYF
NA TRBJ1-5 TRBD1 TRBV6-1 TGTGCCAGCAAGGGACAGGGGCTCGATCAGCCCCAGCATTTT CASKGQGLDQPQHF
NA TRBJ1-2 NA TRBV28 TGTGCCAGCAGTTTTGGCAGGGGTAACTATGGCTACACCTTC CASSFGRGNYGYTF
few TRBJ1-2 NA TRBV27 TGTGCCAGCAGTTTATACGGTGGGGCATATGGCTACACCTTC CASSLYGGAYGYTF
few TRBJ2-1 NA TRBV29-1 TGCAGCGTCCCCCGGTCGGCAGGGAGGAACAATGAGCAGTTCTTC CSVPRSAGRNNEQFF
NA TRBJ2-5 TRBD2 TRBV2 TGTGCCAGCAGTGAAGAAGCGGGGCCAGAAGAGACCCAGTACTTC CASSEEAGPEETQYF
few TRBJ2-1 NA TRBV7-3 TGTGCCAGCAGCTTATACGGGAGAGGCAATGAGCAGTTCTTC CASSLYGRGNEQFF
NA TRBJ2-1 TRBD2 TRBV23-1 TGCGCCAGCAGTCAAGAAAGCGTGGGGAGGGCCCAGAATGAGCAGTTCTTC CASSQESVGRAQNEQFF
many TRBJ2-7 NA TRBV20-1 TGCAGTGCTAGTCCGGGAAAAACCACCTACGAGCAGTACTTC CSASPGKTTYEQYF
few TRBJ2-7 NA TRBV28 TGTGCCAGCAGTTTAGGGCTTGGGACCCATTCCTACGAGCAGTACTTC CASSLGLGTHSYEQYF
many TRBJ2-1 NA TRBV20-1 TGCAGTGCCCAAGGAGACAGGGAGGAAACCAATGAGCAGTTCTTC CSAQGDREETNEQFF
many TRBJ2-1 TRBD2 TRBV5-1 TGCGCCAGCAGCCCGAGCGGGACTGACTGGGACAATGAGCAGTTCTTC CASSPSGTDWDNEQFF
NA TRBJ1-1 TRBD1 TRBV7-2 TGTGCCAGCAGCTTAGCTCTGATAGGGGGCGCAATCACTGAAGCTTTCTTT CASSLALIGGAITEAFF
NA TRBJ2-3 TRBD2 TRBV7-9 TGTGCCAGCAGCACTTGGGAGCGGGAGTTCTTAGATACGCAGTATTTT CASSTWEREFLDTQYF
few TRBJ2-1 NA TRBV5-1 TGCGCCAGCAGCTTGGTTGATCTCTCCTCCTACAATGAGCAGTTCTTC CASSLVDLSSYNEQFF
NA TRBJ2-3 NA TRBV5-6 TGTGCCAGCAGGATAGGGGCTAGAAGAACAGATACGCAGTATTTT CASRIGARRTDTQYF
many TRBJ2-2 NA TRBV29-1 TGCAGCGTTGAACAACGATCCCGGACCGGGGAGCTGTTTTTT CSVEQRSRTGELFF
NA TRBJ2-7 NA TRBV27 TGTGCCAGCGCTCAGGGACTCAGCTCCTACGAGCAGTACTTC CASAQGLSSYEQYF
NA TRBJ2-7 TRBD2 TRBV18 TGTGCCAGCTCACCATCGACGACTCCGGGACTAGCGGGAGGGGAGTACTTC CASSPSTTPGLAGGEYF
few TRBJ2-1 TRBD2 TRBV20-1 TGCAGTGCTAGGGGGCTAGCGGGATCTCTTAACTCCTACAATGAGCAGTTCTTC CSARGLAGSLNSYNEQFF